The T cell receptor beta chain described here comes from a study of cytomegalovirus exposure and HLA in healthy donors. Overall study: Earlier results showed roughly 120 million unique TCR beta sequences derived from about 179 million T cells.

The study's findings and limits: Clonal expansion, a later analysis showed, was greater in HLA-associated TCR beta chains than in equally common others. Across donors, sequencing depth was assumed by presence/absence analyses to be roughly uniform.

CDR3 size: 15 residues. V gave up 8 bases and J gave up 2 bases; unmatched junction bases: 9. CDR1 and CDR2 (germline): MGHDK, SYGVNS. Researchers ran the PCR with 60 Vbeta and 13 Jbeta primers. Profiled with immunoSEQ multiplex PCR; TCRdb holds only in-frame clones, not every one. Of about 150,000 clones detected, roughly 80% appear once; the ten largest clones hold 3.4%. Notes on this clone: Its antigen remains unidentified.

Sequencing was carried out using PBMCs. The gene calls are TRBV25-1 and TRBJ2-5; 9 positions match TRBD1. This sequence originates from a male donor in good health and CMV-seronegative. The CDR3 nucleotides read TGTGCCAGCGGCCGGACAGGGGCACCACAAGAGACCCAGTACTTC. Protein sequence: CASGRTGAPQETQYF.